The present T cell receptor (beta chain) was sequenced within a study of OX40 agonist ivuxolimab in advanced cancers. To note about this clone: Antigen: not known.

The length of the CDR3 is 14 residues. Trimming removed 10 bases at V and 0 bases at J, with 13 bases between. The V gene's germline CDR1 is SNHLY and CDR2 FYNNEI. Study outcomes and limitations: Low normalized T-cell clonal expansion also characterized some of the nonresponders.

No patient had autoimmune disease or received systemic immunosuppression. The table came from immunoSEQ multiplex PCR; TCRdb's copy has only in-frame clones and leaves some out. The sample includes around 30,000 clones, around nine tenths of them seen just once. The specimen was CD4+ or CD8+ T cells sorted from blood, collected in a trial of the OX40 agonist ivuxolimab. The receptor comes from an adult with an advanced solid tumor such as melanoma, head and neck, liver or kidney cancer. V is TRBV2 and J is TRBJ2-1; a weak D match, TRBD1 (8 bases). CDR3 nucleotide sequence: TGTGCCATAACAGGGGGGGCCTCCTACAATGAGCAGTTCTTC. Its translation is CAITGGASYNEQFF.